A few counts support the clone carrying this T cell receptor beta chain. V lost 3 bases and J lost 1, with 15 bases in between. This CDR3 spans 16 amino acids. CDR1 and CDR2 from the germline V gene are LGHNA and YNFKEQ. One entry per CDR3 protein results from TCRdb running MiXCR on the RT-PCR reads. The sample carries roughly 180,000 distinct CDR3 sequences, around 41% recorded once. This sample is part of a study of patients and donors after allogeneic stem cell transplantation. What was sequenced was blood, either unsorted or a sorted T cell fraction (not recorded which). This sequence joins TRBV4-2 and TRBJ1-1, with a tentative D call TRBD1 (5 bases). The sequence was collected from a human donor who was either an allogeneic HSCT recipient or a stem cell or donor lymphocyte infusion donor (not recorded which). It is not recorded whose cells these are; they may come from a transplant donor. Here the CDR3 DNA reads TGTGCCAGCAGCCAGCTGGCAGGGACGACGAACACTGAAGCTTTCTTT. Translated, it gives CASSQLAGTTNTEAFF.